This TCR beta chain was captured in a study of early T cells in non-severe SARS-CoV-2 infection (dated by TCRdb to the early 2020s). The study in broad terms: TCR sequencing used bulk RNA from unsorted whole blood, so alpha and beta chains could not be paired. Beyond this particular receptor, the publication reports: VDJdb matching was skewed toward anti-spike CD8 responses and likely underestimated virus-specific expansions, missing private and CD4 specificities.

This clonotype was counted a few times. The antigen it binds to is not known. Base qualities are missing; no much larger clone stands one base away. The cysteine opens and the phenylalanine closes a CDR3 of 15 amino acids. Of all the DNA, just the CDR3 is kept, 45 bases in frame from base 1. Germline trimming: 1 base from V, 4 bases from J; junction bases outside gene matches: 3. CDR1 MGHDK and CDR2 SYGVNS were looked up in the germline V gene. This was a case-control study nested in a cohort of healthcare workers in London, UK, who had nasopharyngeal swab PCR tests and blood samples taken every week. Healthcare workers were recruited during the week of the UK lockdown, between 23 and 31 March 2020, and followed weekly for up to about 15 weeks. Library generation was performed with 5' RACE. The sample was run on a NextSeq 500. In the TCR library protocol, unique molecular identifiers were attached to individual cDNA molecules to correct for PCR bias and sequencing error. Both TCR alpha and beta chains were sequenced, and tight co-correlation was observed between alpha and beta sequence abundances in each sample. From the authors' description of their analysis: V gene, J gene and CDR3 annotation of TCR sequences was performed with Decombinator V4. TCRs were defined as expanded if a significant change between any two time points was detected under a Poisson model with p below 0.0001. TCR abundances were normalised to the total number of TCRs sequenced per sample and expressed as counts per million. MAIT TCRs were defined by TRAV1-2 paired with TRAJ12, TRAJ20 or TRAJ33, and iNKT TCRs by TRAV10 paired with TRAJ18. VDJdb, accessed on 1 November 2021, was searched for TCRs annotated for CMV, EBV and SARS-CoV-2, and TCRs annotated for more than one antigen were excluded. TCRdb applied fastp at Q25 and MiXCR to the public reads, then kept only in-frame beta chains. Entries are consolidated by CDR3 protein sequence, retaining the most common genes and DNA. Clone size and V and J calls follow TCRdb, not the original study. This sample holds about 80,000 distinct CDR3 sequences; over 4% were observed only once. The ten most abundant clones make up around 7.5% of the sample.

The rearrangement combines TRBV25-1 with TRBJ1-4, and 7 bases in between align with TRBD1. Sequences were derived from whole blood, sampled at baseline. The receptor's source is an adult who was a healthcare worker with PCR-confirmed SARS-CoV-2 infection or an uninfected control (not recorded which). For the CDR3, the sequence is CASSEWDSRNEKLFF. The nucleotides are TGTGCCAGCAGTGAATGGGACAGTCGTAATGAAAAACTGTTTTTT.